The clone carrying this T cell receptor (beta chain) appeared a few times. Antigen unknown. With ipilimumab providing CTLA-4 blockade, focal radiation was administered to patients who had chemo-refractory metastatic non-small-cell lung cancer. The source of the sample is a study of radiotherapy plus CTLA-4 blockade in lung cancer. As for the study in general: Patients showed objective responses in 15% to 20% of cases and disease control in about 30%. Study results and caveats: Per reports, early blood T cell clone dynamics, plus interferon-beta, forecast response most strongly. Radiotherapy plus ipilimumab was followed by expansion in blood of tumor-derived TCR clones.

Germline CDR1 is SGHRS and CDR2 is YFSETQ. The CDR3 extends over 15 amino acids. V lost 4 bases and J 4 bases, leaving 17 bases between the germline ends. Sequencing used immunoSEQ multiplex PCR; TCRdb keeps in-frame clones, though not all of them. The sample comprises about 50,000 clones, about 88% of which are singletons, and approximately 30% rests with the top ten. The J gene is TRBJ1-1, the V gene TRBV5-1, with D maybe TRBD1 (5 bases). The sample was peripheral blood, taken from a patient treated with radiotherapy plus ipilimumab. The receptor was isolated from a human donor with non-small cell lung cancer whose response to radiotherapy plus ipilimumab could not be evaluated. The CDR3 sequence is CASSLPGGVSTEAFF. The CDR3, as DNA: TGCGCCAGCAGCCTCCCTGGGGGGGTGAGCACTGAAGCTTTCTTT.